This T cell receptor (beta chain) was obtained from a study of beta chain features in type 1 diabetes. A few counts support this clone. Antigen: not known. Expressed TCRB transcripts were sequenced, since all the RNA that had been isolated was reverse transcribed. The data were produced by immunoSEQ multiplex PCR, yet TCRdb's version contains in-frame clones alone and is incomplete. Of 600,000 to 700,000 clones in the sample, around 12% were seen once. Notes on the study in general: Within each of all four CD4+ subsets, Type 1 diabetes patients had TCRB CDR3s that were moderately but significantly shorter.

This TCR was sampled from a man aged 25 to 40 with type 1 diabetes. The specimen was naive CD4+ T cells from blood.

CDR3 sequence: CASSPRRDQPQHF. The CDR3 coding sequence is TGTGCCAGCAGTCCCCGGAGAGATCAGCCCCAGCATTTT. The chain couples TRBV6-5 to TRBJ1-5; no clear D gene. In germline, CDR1 is MNHEY, CDR2 SVGAGI. The CDR3 sequence is 13 residues long. Trimming shortened V by 5 bases and J by 5 bases, and 10 bases separated the two germline ends.